A selection of T cell receptor beta chains follows, all from one sample in a study of response to subunit inactivated influenza vaccine. TCRdb reanalysed the RT-PCR reads using MiXCR and keeps one entry per CDR3 protein. Of fewer than 700,000 distinct CDR3 sequences listed, approximately 13% were seen once; the top ten hold less than 15%. The material sequenced was PBMCs from blood, taken 40 to 50 days after vaccination. The receptors here all came from a man in his fifties or sixties who received an inactivated influenza vaccine. Both conserved end residues are part of each CDR3. The order of the fields is V gene, clone size, D gene, J gene, CDR3 length, CDR3 protein, CDR3 DNA. The D gene is left open where the match is weak. Only some rows state a clone size, as once, few, many or a class for expanded clones.

v_call: TRBV12-3/TRBV12-4
clone_size: .
d_call: TRBD2
j_call: TRBJ2-3
cdr3_length: 16
cdr3_aa: CASSPRLAGATDTQYF
cdr3_nt: TGTGCCAGCAGTCCCAGGCTAGCGGGAGCCACAGATACGCAGTATTTT

v_call: TRBV5-1
clone_size: few
d_call: .
j_call: TRBJ2-7
cdr3_length: 15
cdr3_aa: CASSLGDRAPYEQYF
cdr3_nt: TGCGCCAGCAGCTTGGGTGACCGCGCCCCCTACGAGCAGTACTTC

v_call: TRBV3-1
clone_size: .
d_call: .
j_call: TRBJ1-4
cdr3_length: 14
cdr3_aa: CASSPGLSNEKLFF
cdr3_nt: TGTGCCAGCAGCCCGGGGCTTTCTAATGAAAAACTGTTTTTT

v_call: TRBV6-1
clone_size: many
d_call: TRBD1
j_call: TRBJ1-2
cdr3_length: 14
cdr3_aa: CASSSPGQGEGYTF
cdr3_nt: TGTGCCAGCAGCTCGCCGGGACAGGGGGAGGGCTACACCTTC

v_call: TRBV9
clone_size: .
d_call: TRBD2
j_call: TRBJ2-3
cdr3_length: 18
cdr3_aa: CASSSGLAGGRVTDTQYF
cdr3_nt: TGTGCCAGCAGTTCTGGACTAGCGGGGGGTCGGGTAACAGATACGCAGTATTTT

v_call: TRBV6-2/TRBV6-3
clone_size: few
d_call: TRBD1
j_call: TRBJ1-2
cdr3_length: 12
cdr3_aa: CATGDRRDGYTF
cdr3_nt: TGTGCCACCGGGGACAGGAGGGATGGCTACACCTTC

v_call: TRBV25-1
clone_size: .
d_call: .
j_call: TRBJ1-4
cdr3_length: 14
cdr3_aa: CASRDTGSNEKLFF
cdr3_nt: TGTGCCAGCAGAGATACAGGGAGTAATGAAAAACTGTTTTTT

v_call: TRBV15
clone_size: few
d_call: .
j_call: TRBJ1-1
cdr3_length: 16
cdr3_aa: CATRRGPERTNTEAFF
cdr3_nt: TGTGCCACCAGAAGGGGACCTGAGAGGACGAACACTGAAGCTTTCTTT

v_call: TRBV29-1
clone_size: many
d_call: TRBD1
j_call: TRBJ2-7
cdr3_length: 12
cdr3_aa: CSARDSQYEQYF
cdr3_nt: TGCAGCGCCCGGGACAGCCAGTACGAGCAGTACTTC

v_call: TRBV5-1
clone_size: few
d_call: .
j_call: TRBJ2-1
cdr3_length: 14
cdr3_aa: CASSLEAVSDEQFF
cdr3_nt: TGCGCCAGCAGCTTAGAGGCGGTTTCCGATGAGCAGTTCTTC

v_call: TRBV7-8
clone_size: many
d_call: .
j_call: TRBJ1-5
cdr3_length: 15
cdr3_aa: CASRPDGGLYQPQHF
cdr3_nt: TGTGCCAGCCGTCCGGATGGGGGCCTTTATCAGCCCCAGCATTTT

v_call: TRBV20-1
clone_size: few
d_call: .
j_call: TRBJ1-2
cdr3_length: 12
cdr3_aa: CSARDGGYGYTF
cdr3_nt: TGCAGTGCTAGAGACGGGGGCTATGGCTACACCTTC

v_call: TRBV12-3/TRBV12-4
clone_size: many
d_call: .
j_call: TRBJ1-2
cdr3_length: 12
cdr3_aa: CASSFTDYGYTF
cdr3_nt: TGTGCCAGCAGTTTCACAGACTATGGCTACACCTTC

v_call: TRBV12-3/TRBV12-4
clone_size: few
d_call: TRBD2
j_call: TRBJ2-3
cdr3_length: 16
cdr3_aa: CASSLGLAGAVDTQYF
cdr3_nt: TGTGCCAGCAGTTTGGGACTAGCGGGAGCCGTAGATACGCAGTATTTT

v_call: TRBV5-1
clone_size: .
d_call: TRBD1
j_call: TRBJ2-1
cdr3_length: 14
cdr3_aa: CASSSLQGAGVQFF
cdr3_nt: TGCGCCAGCAGCTCCCTGCAGGGGGCTGGGGTGCAGTTCTTC

v_call: TRBV20-1
clone_size: many
d_call: TRBD1
j_call: TRBJ2-7
cdr3_length: 13
cdr3_aa: CSAPRQGAGEQYF
cdr3_nt: TGCAGTGCACCAAGACAGGGGGCGGGGGAGCAGTACTTC

v_call: TRBV5-1
clone_size: few
d_call: .
j_call: TRBJ2-3
cdr3_length: 15
cdr3_aa: CASSLVGSATDTQYF
cdr3_nt: TGCGCCAGCAGCTTGGTTGGCTCAGCCACAGATACGCAGTATTTT

v_call: TRBV12-3/TRBV12-4
clone_size: few
d_call: TRBD2
j_call: TRBJ2-1
cdr3_length: 16
cdr3_aa: CASSLEGGGVYNEQFF
cdr3_nt: TGTGCCAGCAGTTTAGAGGGCGGGGGGGTGTACAATGAGCAGTTCTTC

v_call: TRBV20-1
clone_size: .
d_call: TRBD2
j_call: TRBJ2-1
cdr3_length: 17
cdr3_aa: CSAIGGTSGSSYNEQFF
cdr3_nt: TGCAGTGCTATAGGGGGGACTAGCGGGAGCTCCTACAATGAGCAGTTCTTC

v_call: TRBV5-5
clone_size: many
d_call: .
j_call: TRBJ1-5
cdr3_length: 16
cdr3_aa: CASSLGPWRDNQPQHF
cdr3_nt: TGTGCCAGCAGCTTGGGACCCTGGCGGGATAATCAGCCCCAGCATTTT

v_call: TRBV20-1
clone_size: few
d_call: .
j_call: TRBJ2-7
cdr3_length: 13
cdr3_aa: CSARSNRDSEQYF
cdr3_nt: TGCAGTGCTAGGTCGAATCGGGATTCCGAGCAGTACTTC

v_call: TRBV24-1
clone_size: .
d_call: .
j_call: TRBJ2-7
cdr3_length: 16
cdr3_aa: CATSDPNSGFPYEQYF
cdr3_nt: TGTGCCACCAGTGACCCTAACTCCGGGTTCCCTTACGAGCAGTACTTC

v_call: TRBV24-1
clone_size: .
d_call: .
j_call: TRBJ2-5
cdr3_length: 16
cdr3_aa: CATSAFREGREETQYF
cdr3_nt: TGTGCCACCAGTGCATTCCGGGAAGGCCGGGAAGAGACCCAGTACTTC

v_call: TRBV5-5
clone_size: .
d_call: .
j_call: TRBJ2-3
cdr3_length: 14
cdr3_aa: CASSEGIGADTQYF
cdr3_nt: TGTGCCAGCTCGGAGGGGATCGGGGCAGATACGCAGTATTTT

v_call: TRBV28
clone_size: few
d_call: .
j_call: TRBJ2-1
cdr3_length: 17
cdr3_aa: CASSPPWRGSSYNEQFF
cdr3_nt: TGTGCCAGCAGCCCACCTTGGCGAGGGAGCTCCTACAATGAGCAGTTCTTC

v_call: TRBV12-3/TRBV12-4
clone_size: .
d_call: .
j_call: TRBJ2-1
cdr3_length: 14
cdr3_aa: CASSMRGPYNEQFF
cdr3_nt: TGTGCCAGCAGTATGCGGGGGCCCTACAATGAGCAGTTCTTC

v_call: TRBV29-1
clone_size: few
d_call: TRBD1
j_call: TRBJ1-1
cdr3_length: 11
cdr3_aa: CSVGRQGEAFF
cdr3_nt: TGCAGCGTTGGCCGACAGGGGGAAGCTTTCTTT

v_call: TRBV12-3/TRBV12-4
clone_size: .
d_call: TRBD2
j_call: TRBJ2-1
cdr3_length: 20
cdr3_aa: CASSQLRWTSGRAGYNEQFF
cdr3_nt: TGTGCCAGCAGCCAGCTAAGGTGGACTAGCGGGAGAGCGGGCTACAATGAGCAGTTCTTC

v_call: TRBV20-1
clone_size: .
d_call: .
j_call: TRBJ1-1
cdr3_length: 13
cdr3_aa: CSASETGNTEAFF
cdr3_nt: TGCAGTGCTAGTGAGACGGGGAACACTGAAGCTTTCTTT

v_call: TRBV5-1
clone_size: few
d_call: .
j_call: TRBJ1-1
cdr3_length: 15
cdr3_aa: CASSLDTGPKGVAFF
cdr3_nt: TGCGCCAGCAGCTTGGACACAGGGCCAAAAGGGGTGGCTTTCTTT

v_call: TRBV4-2
clone_size: .
d_call: .
j_call: TRBJ2-6
cdr3_length: 15
cdr3_aa: CASSQDYSGANVLTF
cdr3_nt: TGTGCCAGCAGCCAAGACTATTCTGGGGCCAACGTCCTGACTTTC

v_call: TRBV5-1
clone_size: .
d_call: .
j_call: TRBJ2-3
cdr3_length: 16
cdr3_aa: CASSLGAAGGTDTQYF
cdr3_nt: TGCGCCAGCAGCTTGGGGGCAGCCGGAGGGACTGATACGCAGTATTTT

v_call: TRBV5-6
clone_size: few
d_call: TRBD2
j_call: TRBJ2-3
cdr3_length: 15
cdr3_aa: CASRFGLASTDTQYF
cdr3_nt: TGTGCCAGCAGATTTGGACTAGCTAGCACAGATACGCAGTATTTT

v_call: TRBV7-9
clone_size: .
d_call: .
j_call: TRBJ2-1
cdr3_length: 12
cdr3_aa: CASSYYNNEQFF
cdr3_nt: TGTGCCAGCAGCTATTATAACAATGAGCAGTTCTTC

v_call: TRBV5-5
clone_size: many
d_call: .
j_call: TRBJ2-5
cdr3_length: 15
cdr3_aa: CASSLAGHSGETQYF
cdr3_nt: TGTGCCAGCAGCTTGGCGGGCCATTCGGGAGAGACCCAGTACTTC

v_call: TRBV5-8
clone_size: .
d_call: TRBD1
j_call: TRBJ2-7
cdr3_length: 15
cdr3_aa: CASSKTGAFSYEQYF
cdr3_nt: TGTGCCAGCAGCAAGACAGGGGCCTTCTCCTACGAGCAGTACTTC

v_call: TRBV10-2
clone_size: few
d_call: TRBD1
j_call: TRBJ1-5
cdr3_length: 17
cdr3_aa: CASSEVQGALSNQPQHF
cdr3_nt: TGCGCCAGCAGTGAGGTGCAGGGGGCCCTAAGCAATCAGCCCCAGCATTTT

v_call: TRBV28
clone_size: many
d_call: .
j_call: TRBJ2-1
cdr3_length: 14
cdr3_aa: CASISMSSYNEQFF
cdr3_nt: TGTGCCAGCATATCCATGAGCTCCTACAATGAGCAGTTCTTC

v_call: TRBV20-1
clone_size: few
d_call: .
j_call: TRBJ2-5
cdr3_length: 13
cdr3_aa: CSAYLGGQETQYF
cdr3_nt: TGCAGTGCTTATTTGGGCGGCCAAGAGACCCAGTACTTC

v_call: TRBV7-9
clone_size: .
d_call: TRBD1
j_call: TRBJ2-5
cdr3_length: 13
cdr3_aa: CASSGTGEETQYF
cdr3_nt: TGTGCCAGCAGCGGAACAGGGGAAGAGACCCAGTACTTC

v_call: TRBV5-5
clone_size: .
d_call: .
j_call: TRBJ1-1
cdr3_length: 15
cdr3_aa: CASSSRGVIDTESFF
cdr3_nt: TGTGCCAGCAGCTCCCGAGGGGTAATCGACACTGAATCTTTCTTT

v_call: TRBV6-5
clone_size: .
d_call: .
j_call: TRBJ2-5
cdr3_length: 15
cdr3_aa: CASSYTGTPQETQYF
cdr3_nt: TGTGCCAGCAGTTACACAGGGACACCCCAAGAGACCCAGTACTTC

v_call: TRBV20-1
clone_size: many
d_call: .
j_call: TRBJ2-2
cdr3_length: 16
cdr3_aa: CSARRDGRWNTGELFF
cdr3_nt: TGCAGTGCTAGAAGGGACGGCCGATGGAACACCGGGGAGCTGTTTTTT

v_call: TRBV5-1
clone_size: few
d_call: .
j_call: TRBJ2-2
cdr3_length: 15
cdr3_aa: CASSLDTISTGELFF
cdr3_nt: TGCGCCAGCAGCTTGGACACGATCAGCACCGGGGAGCTGTTTTTT

v_call: TRBV7-6
clone_size: few
d_call: .
j_call: TRBJ2-5
cdr3_length: 13
cdr3_aa: CASGPGFEETQYF
cdr3_nt: TGTGCCAGCGGCCCAGGATTCGAAGAGACCCAGTACTTC

v_call: TRBV5-1
clone_size: few
d_call: .
j_call: TRBJ2-2
cdr3_length: 16
cdr3_aa: CASSSGSAINTGELFF
cdr3_nt: TGCGCCAGCAGCTCGGGTAGCGCTATAAACACCGGGGAGCTGTTTTTT

v_call: TRBV20-1
clone_size: .
d_call: .
j_call: TRBJ2-2
cdr3_length: 15
cdr3_aa: CSARDGAGSTGELFF
cdr3_nt: TGCAGTGCTAGAGATGGTGCGGGATCCACCGGGGAGCTGTTTTTT